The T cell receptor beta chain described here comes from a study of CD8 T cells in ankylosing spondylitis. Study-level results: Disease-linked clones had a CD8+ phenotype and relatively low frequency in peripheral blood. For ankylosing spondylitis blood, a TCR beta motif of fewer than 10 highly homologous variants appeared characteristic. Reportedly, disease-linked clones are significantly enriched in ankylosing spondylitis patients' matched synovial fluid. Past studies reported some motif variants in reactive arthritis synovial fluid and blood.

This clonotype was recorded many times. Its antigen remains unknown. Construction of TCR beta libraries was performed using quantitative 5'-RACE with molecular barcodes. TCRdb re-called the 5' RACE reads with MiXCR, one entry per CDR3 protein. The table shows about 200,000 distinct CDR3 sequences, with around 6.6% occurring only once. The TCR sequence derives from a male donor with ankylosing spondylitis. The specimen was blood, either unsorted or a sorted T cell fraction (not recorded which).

The CDR3 nucleotides read TGCAGTGCTAGGAACAGGGAGAAGGGGATCTATGGCTACACCTTC. Translating gives CSARNREKGIYGYTF. This chain connects TRBV20-1 to TRBJ1-2; tentative D call: TRBD1 (6 bases). Germline lookup yields CDR1 DFQATT and CDR2 SNEGSKA (reference sequence). The CDR3 contains 15 residues. V was clipped by 3 bases and J by 4 bases, with 18 bases between them.